The rows below give T cell receptor beta chains drawn from one sample of a study of shared clonotypes between healthy human individuals. Sequenced by immunoSEQ multiplex PCR; TCRdb stores in-frame clones only, minus some. The sample includes about a million clones, 70% to 80% seen only once; the top ten take 0.89%. The sample consisted of memory CD4+ T cells from PBMCs. These receptors were taken from a man aged 18 to 35 in good health. Some clones in this sample may be carry-over from other donors' samples. Both conserved end residues are part of each CDR3.

V | CDR3
TRBV27 | CASSLRTGAEAFF
TRBV29-1 | CSVENRGKVNEQFF
TRBV28 | CASHNSGEGYTF
TRBV19 | CASSPRNNNEQFF
TRBV28 | CASSLSAGSWATGSAEAFF
TRBV28 | CASSPHSGFSYGYTF
TRBV11-3 | CASSLVRESDEQFF
TRBV6-1 | CASTRDRYEQYF
TRBV7-2 | CASRDRQDNTEAFF
TRBV27 | CASSFTVSYGYTF
TRBV5-1 | CASSLLAGVYNEQFF
TRBV9 | CASSVLSDSPDTF
TRBV28 | CASSLRGTNSGNTIYF
TRBV7-3 | CASSSQPNTEAFF
TRBV18 | CASSPPSGRGYTQYF
TRBV11-2 | CASSLFAGGLNNEQFF